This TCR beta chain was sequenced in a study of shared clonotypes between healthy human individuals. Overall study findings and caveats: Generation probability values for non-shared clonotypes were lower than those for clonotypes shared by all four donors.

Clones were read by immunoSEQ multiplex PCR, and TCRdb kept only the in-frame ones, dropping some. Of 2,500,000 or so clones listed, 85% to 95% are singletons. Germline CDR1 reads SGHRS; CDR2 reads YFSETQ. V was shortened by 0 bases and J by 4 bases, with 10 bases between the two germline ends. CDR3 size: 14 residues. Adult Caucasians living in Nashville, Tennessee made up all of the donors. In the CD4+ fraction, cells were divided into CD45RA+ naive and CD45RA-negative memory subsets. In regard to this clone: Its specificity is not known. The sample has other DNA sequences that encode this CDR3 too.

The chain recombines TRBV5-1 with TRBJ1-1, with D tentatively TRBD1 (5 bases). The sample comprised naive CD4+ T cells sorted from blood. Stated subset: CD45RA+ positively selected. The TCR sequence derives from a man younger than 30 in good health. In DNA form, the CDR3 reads TGCGCCAGCAGCTTGGGTCCAGGGAGCACTGAAGCTTTCTTT. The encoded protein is CASSLGPGSTEAFF.